This is a list of T cell receptor beta chains from one sample in a study of shared clonotypes between healthy human individuals. Sequencing was performed with immunoSEQ multiplex PCR; in TCRdb, only in-frame clones are kept and a portion is missing. The sample lists 1,500,000 or so clones; 98% to 99% were seen once. Source material: naive CD4+ T cells sorted from blood. These receptor sequences come from a man aged 25 to 45 in good health. Each CDR3 is given with its conserved first and last residue. A D gene is named only where the DNA matches it firmly. The listing skips clone size in some rows; elsewhere it reads once, few, many or a size class.

D gene	V gene	CDR3 length	J gene	clone size	CDR3 DNA	CDR3 protein
TRBD1	TRBV28	14	TRBJ2-1	NA	TGTGCCAGCAGTTTACGGGACAGGTACAATGAGCAGTTCTTC	CASSLRDRYNEQFF
NA	TRBV18	13	TRBJ2-5	once	TGTGCCAGCTCACCACCCTTAGGAGAGACCCAGTACTTC	CASSPPLGETQYF
NA	TRBV5-1	15	TRBJ2-5	NA	TGCGCCAGCAGCTTTACGGGTAGGGCTCAAGAGACCCAGTACTTC	CASSFTGRAQETQYF
NA	TRBV7-2	14	TRBJ2-5	NA	TGTGCCAGCAGCTTCAAGCCGGGCGGGGAGACCCAGTACTTC	CASSFKPGGETQYF
NA	TRBV2	16	TRBJ1-2	NA	TGTGCCAGCAGTGCCTGGAATTGGACAGCCAACTATGGCTACACCTTC	CASSAWNWTANYGYTF
NA	TRBV11-2	15	TRBJ2-7	NA	TGTGCCAGCAGTTTCTCGGGGATTAGCTCCTACGAGCAGTACTTC	CASSFSGISSYEQYF
TRBD2	TRBV10-3	16	TRBJ2-7	NA	TGTGCCATCAGCTCTGGACTAGCAACGAGCTCCTACGAGCAGTACTTC	CAISSGLATSSYEQYF
NA	TRBV4-1	15	TRBJ2-5	NA	TGCGCCAGCAGCCAAGTGGGTCAGTACCAAGAGACCCAGTACTTC	CASSQVGQYQETQYF
NA	TRBV5-4	14	TRBJ1-1	NA	TGTGCCAGCAGCTGGGACGATGTGAACACTGAAGCTTTCTTT	CASSWDDVNTEAFF
NA	TRBV5-4	14	TRBJ2-5	NA	TGTGCCAGCAGCTTGGCTAGGAACCAAGAGACCCAGTACTTC	CASSLARNQETQYF
NA	TRBV6-1	18	TRBJ1-4	NA	TGTGCCAGCAGTGAACGACAGTCCTCTTTCGCAACTAATGAAAAACTGTTTTTT	CASSERQSSFATNEKLFF
NA	TRBV6-6	14	TRBJ2-1	NA	TGTGCCAGCAGTTACTCGAGTCCGACTTCCGAGCAGTTCTTC	CASSYSSPTSEQFF
TRBD1	TRBV27	13	TRBJ2-1	NA	TGTGCCAGCAGTTTACGACAGGGCTATGAGCAGTTCTTC	CASSLRQGYEQFF
NA	TRBV28	13	TRBJ2-4	NA	TGTGCCAGCACCTGGGGACCCGAAAACATTCAGTACTTC	CASTWGPENIQYF
NA	TRBV5-1	17	TRBJ2-2	NA	TGCGCCAGCAGCGTGGGGACAGATAGCGGTTACACCGGGGAGCTGTTTTTT	CASSVGTDSGYTGELFF
NA	TRBV6-4	15	TRBJ2-7	NA	TGTGCCAGCAGTGTTTGGGAGAGGAGCTCCTACGAGCAGTACTTC	CASSVWERSSYEQYF
NA	TRBV6-1	15	TRBJ1-5	NA	TGTGCCAGCAGTGACCGATCTTATAGCAATCAGCCCCAGCATTTT	CASSDRSYSNQPQHF
NA	TRBV5-4	14	TRBJ2-5	NA	TGTGCCAGCAGCTCTTATACAGGGAGTGAGACCCAGTACTTC	CASSSYTGSETQYF
NA	TRBV30	13	TRBJ1-3	NA	TGTGCCTGGGAGAAGGGCTCCGGAAACACCATATATTTT	CAWEKGSGNTIYF
TRBD2	TRBV19	15	TRBJ2-7	once	TGTGCCAGTAGTATAGCGGGACTAGCAAAGTACGAGCAGTACTTC	CASSIAGLAKYEQYF
NA	TRBV19	13	TRBJ2-5	NA	TGTGCCATTCCGTCCGTACGACTAGAGACCCAGTACTTC	CAIPSVRLETQYF
NA	TRBV28	14	TRBJ1-1	NA	TGTGCCACCAACGGCGAGGGGCGGTGGACTGAAGCTTTCTTT	CATNGEGRWTEAFF
TRBD2	TRBV5-1	16	TRBJ2-5	NA	TGCGCCAGCAGCCTTGGGGATAGCGGGAGTGGGGAGACCCAGTACTTC	CASSLGDSGSGETQYF
NA	TRBV7-2	16	TRBJ2-6	NA	TGTGCCAGCAGCTTAGAACGGATCTCTGGGGCCAACGTCCTGACTTTC	CASSLERISGANVLTF
NA	TRBV9	15	TRBJ2-1	NA	TGTGCCAGCAGTGTTACAGGGTCTCGTGGCAATGAGCAGTTCTTC	CASSVTGSRGNEQFF
NA	TRBV11-2	15	TRBJ2-3	once	TGTGCCAGCAGCTTAGAGTTTGCGTACACAGATACGCAGTATTTT	CASSLEFAYTDTQYF
TRBD1	TRBV18	14	TRBJ2-7	NA	TGTGCCAGCTCGTACGGGACAGGTACTTACGAGCAGTACTTC	CASSYGTGTYEQYF
NA	TRBV5-1	13	TRBJ2-7	NA	TGCGCCAGCAGGCGGGAGCCTCAGGGGGAGCAGTACTTC	CASRREPQGEQYF
NA	TRBV28	13	TRBJ2-7	NA	TGTGCCAGCAGTTCTGGCATACCCTACGAGCAGTACTTC	CASSSGIPYEQYF
NA	TRBV9	12	TRBJ1-2	NA	TGTGCCAGCAGCGTAGGTAACTATGGCTACACCTTC	CASSVGNYGYTF
TRBD1	TRBV11-2	16	TRBJ2-7	NA	TGTGCCAGCAGCTTAGGGGACAGGGCATACTCCTACGAGCAGTACTTC	CASSLGDRAYSYEQYF
TRBD2	TRBV5-1	14	TRBJ2-3	NA	TGCGCCAGCAGCTATAGCGGGAGGGAAGATACGCAGTATTTT	CASSYSGREDTQYF
NA	TRBV28	12	TRBJ2-7	NA	TGTGCCAGCAGTTTTCGGGGAACGGCGCAGTACTTC	CASSFRGTAQYF
NA	TRBV20-1	11	TRBJ1-2	NA	TGCAGTGCTAGCCCAGACTATGGCTACACCTTC	CSASPDYGYTF
NA	TRBV6-5	14	TRBJ1-1	NA	TGTGCCAGCAGCCGGGGGGCAAGTTCCTCTGAAGCTTTCTTT	CASSRGASSSEAFF
TRBD1	TRBV6-5	16	TRBJ1-2	NA	TGTGCCAGCAGTTACCAGGGGACAGGAGGTGCTCGGGGCTACACCTTC	CASSYQGTGGARGYTF
NA	TRBV7-2	14	TRBJ2-7	NA	TGTGCCAGCAACCAACAGAGCCCTGGTCTGGAGCAGTACTTC	CASNQQSPGLEQYF
TRBD2	TRBV7-2	15	TRBJ2-2	NA	TGTGCCAGCAGCGAGGAACTAGCGGGCCCCGGGGAGCTGTTTTTT	CASSEELAGPGELFF
TRBD1	TRBV2	16	TRBJ2-7	NA	TGTGCCAGCAGTTCCCCCCGGGGGACAGGGGGCTACGAGCAGTACTTC	CASSSPRGTGGYEQYF
NA	TRBV18	16	TRBJ2-1	NA	TGTGCCAGCTCACCTCTCTTTACGGGGAGTTACAATGAGCAGTTCTTC	CASSPLFTGSYNEQFF
NA	TRBV6-6	16	TRBJ1-4	NA	TGTGCCAGCAGTTACGGAAGGGCTGGGAGCCATGAAAAACTGTTTTTT	CASSYGRAGSHEKLFF